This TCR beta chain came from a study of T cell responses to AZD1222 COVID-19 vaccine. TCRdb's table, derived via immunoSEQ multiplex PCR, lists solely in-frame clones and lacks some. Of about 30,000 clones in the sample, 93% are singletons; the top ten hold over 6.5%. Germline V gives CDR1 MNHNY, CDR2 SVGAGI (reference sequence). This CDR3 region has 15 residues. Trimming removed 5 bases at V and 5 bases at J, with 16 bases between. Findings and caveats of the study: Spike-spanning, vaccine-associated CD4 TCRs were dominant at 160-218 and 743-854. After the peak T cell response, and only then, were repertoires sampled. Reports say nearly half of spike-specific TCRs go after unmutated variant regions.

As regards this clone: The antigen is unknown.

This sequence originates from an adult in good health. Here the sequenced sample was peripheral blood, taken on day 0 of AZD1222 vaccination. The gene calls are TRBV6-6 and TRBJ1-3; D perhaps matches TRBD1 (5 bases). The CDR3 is CASSLESAGRNTIYF. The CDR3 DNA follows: TGTGCCAGCAGTCTTGAAAGTGCAGGGAGAAACACCATATATTTT.